These 16 T cell receptor beta chains share one sample of origin, sequenced in a study of cytomegalovirus exposure and HLA in healthy donors. Vbeta (60) and Jbeta (13) primers were used in the PCR. Generated by immunoSEQ multiplex PCR, the TCRdb table keeps only in-frame clones and is missing some. The table includes more than 40,000 clones, roughly 80% detected once. The source material was PBMCs. The origin of the receptors is a man aged 50 to 60 in good health and CMV-seronegative.

The chain uses TRBV29-1 and TRBJ1-1; D possibly corresponds to TRBD1 (6 bases). V was trimmed by 5 bases and J by 5 bases, leaving 15 bases between them. The germline CDR1 and CDR2 sequences are SQVTM and ANQGSEA. The CDR3 loop spans 13 amino acids. Written as DNA, the CDR3 is TGCAGCGTTACAGGGATTGGTTCGACTGAAGCTTTCTTT. This gives the protein CSVTGIGSTEAFF.

This clone came up once. V is TRBV5-1 and J is TRBJ1-1, with D perhaps matching TRBD1 (5 bases). Germline CDR1 SGHRS, CDR2 YFSETQ. The CDR3 extends over 14 amino acids. V lost 4 bases to trimming and J lost 4 bases, with 14 bases between them. CDR3 sequence reads: CASSGGVGVTEAFF. The CDR3 nucleotides are TGCGCCAGCAGCGGGGGGGTCGGGGTCACTGAAGCTTTCTTT. Supplemented by reference TRBV5-1 and TRBJ1-1, the full variable domain reads KAGVTQTPRYLIKTRGQQVTLSCSPISGHRSVSWYQQTPGQGLQFLFEYFSETQRNKGNFPGRFSGRQFSNSRSEMNVSTLELGDSALYLCASSGGVGVTEAFFGQGTRLTVV.

The table lists this clone with a few counts. The rearrangement joins TRBV25-1 to TRBJ1-2; 7 bases are shared with TRBD1. CDR1 and CDR2 from the germline V gene are MGHDK and SYGVNS. This CDR3 is built from 15 residues. The junction had 12 bases not matched to a gene; V was cut back by 3 bases and J by 8 bases. The CDR3 here is CASSDERQGARGYTF. CDR3 nucleotides: TGTGCCAGCAGTGACGAGAGACAGGGAGCTAGGGGCTACACCTTC.

This clone was detected only once. The chain joins TRBV7-3 to TRBJ2-2; 7 bases agree with TRBD2. Germline V gives CDR1 SGHTA, CDR2 FQGTGA. V lost 5 bases and J lost 4; bases outside the gene matches: 16. The CDR3 loop spans 18 amino acids. CDR3 residues: CASSPTPGAGDLTGELFF. The CDR3 bases are TGTGCCAGCAGCCCCACGCCCGGGGCGGGGGATCTCACCGGGGAGCTGTTTTTT. The full variable domain, in which reference TRBV7-3 and TRBJ2-2 provide the parts outside the CDR3, is GAGVSQTPSNKVTEKGKYVELRCDPISGHTALYWYRQSLGQGPEFLIYFQGTGAADDSGLPNDRFFAVRPEGSVSTLKIQRTERGDSAVYLCASSPTPGAGDLTGELFFGEGSRLTVL.

Turning to this clone: Distinct nucleotide sequences in the sample also encode this CDR3. V is TRBV7-2 and J is TRBJ2-7; TRBD2 matches at 8 bases. The germline gives CDR1 SGHTA, CDR2 FQGNSA. Unmatched junction bases numbered 7, after V lost 1 base and J lost 5 bases. CDR3 length: 15 residues. CDR3 amino acids: CASSLVSSGGNEQYF. In nucleotides, the CDR3 is TGTGCCAGCAGCTTAGTGTCCAGCGGGGGCAACGAGCAGTACTTC. The variable domain in full, completed from reference TRBV7-2 and TRBJ2-7, reads GAGVSQSPSNKVTEKGKDVELRCDPISGHTALYWYRQSLGQGLEFLIYFQGNSAPDKSGLPSDRFSAERTGGSVSTLTIQRTQQEDSAVYLCASSLVSSGGNEQYFGPGTRLTVT.

The V and J genes are TRBV6-5 and TRBJ2-7, with D possibly matching TRBD2 (6 bases). Germline-derived CDR1 and CDR2 are MNHEY and SVGAGI. Trimming took off 5 bases at V and 6 bases at J, with 14 bases between the two ends. The CDR3 consists of 13 residues. This CDR3 is CASSKMGGREQYF. As DNA, the CDR3 is TGTGCCAGCAGTAAAATGGGAGGTCGCGAGCAGTACTTC.

The V gene is TRBV29-1, the J gene TRBJ1-2, with D possibly matching TRBD1 (5 bases). Trimming cost V 3 bases and J 3 bases, with 11 bases left between them. The length of the CDR3 is 13 residues. CDR1 and CDR2 (germline): SQVTM, ANQGSEA. In DNA, the CDR3 is TGCAGCGTTGAGGGAGGGGCGGACTATGGCTACACCTTC. Translation: CSVEGGADYGYTF. Full variable domain (rest looked up from reference TRBV29-1 and TRBJ1-2): SAVISQKPSRDICQRGTSLTIQCQVDSQVTMMFWYRQQPGQSLTLIATANQGSEATYESGFVIDKFPISRPNLTFSTLTVSNMSPEDSSIYLCSVEGGADYGYTFGSGTRLTVV.

The sample holds one count of this clone. DNA for the CDR3: TGTGCCAGCAGCGTAGTGGTCGGGGGTGCAGATACGCAGTATTTT. This encodes CASSVVVGGADTQYF. V usage is TRBV9 and J usage is TRBJ2-3; possibly TRBD2 for D (6 bases). CDR1 is SGDLS and CDR2 is YYNGEE in the germline V gene. Trimming cost V 0 bases and J 4 bases, with 12 bases left between them. The CDR3 extends over 15 amino acids.

This clone has a single count. The chain has TRBV27 and TRBJ2-2; 7 bases fit TRBD1. The ends lost 5 bases at V and 7 bases at J; junction bases unmatched: 7. The CDR3 runs 14 residues. Germline V gives CDR1 MNHEY, CDR2 SMNVEV (reference sequence). CDR3 region: CASSPRQGGGELFF. CDR3 nucleotide sequence: TGTGCCAGCAGTCCTAGACAGGGCGGCGGGGAGCTGTTTTTT.

The chain is built from TRBV18 and TRBJ2-1; 8 bases are shared with TRBD1. CDR1 KGHSH and CDR2 LQKENI come from the germline V gene. V shed 8 bases, J shed 13 bases, and the junction held 13 bases outside the gene matches. This CDR3 region has 13 residues. The CDR3 bases are TGTGCCAGCGCCCCCCAAGACAGGGGAAGACAGTTCTTC. Protein: CASAPQDRGRQFF.

This clone was detected a few times. V usage is TRBV7-9 and J usage is TRBJ1-6, with a weak D call TRBD1 (5 bases). CDR1 and CDR2 from the germline V gene are SEHNR and FQNEAQ (reference sequence). This CDR3 spans 16 amino acids. Trimming shortened V by 5 bases and J by 6 bases, and 17 bases separated the two germline ends. CDR3: CASSPRGGVGNSPLHF. CDR3 nucleotide sequence: TGTGCCAGCAGCCCAAGAGGAGGGGTCGGTAATTCACCCCTCCACTTT.

The chain joins TRBV7-6 to TRBJ2-2, with D possibly TRBD1 on 5 matching bases. Germline V gene lookup returns CDR1 SGHVS and CDR2 FNYEAQ. The germline V and J ends were trimmed by 5 bases and 1 base, with 17 bases remaining between them. This CDR3 has 17 residues. This CDR3 reads CASSKRRQSWNTGELFF. The DNA of the CDR3 is TGTGCCAGCAGCAAACGCCGACAGAGTTGGAACACCGGGGAGCTGTTTTTT.

The gene calls are TRBV11-2 and TRBJ2-5; maybe TRBD2 (5 bases). The germline gives CDR1 SGHAT, CDR2 FQNNGV. V lost 4 bases, J lost 1 base, and 13 bases lay in between. The CDR3 is made up of 15 amino acids. This CDR3 reads CASSSYGNPQETQYF. The CDR3 DNA reads as TGTGCCAGCAGCTCGTACGGGAATCCCCAAGAGACCCAGTACTTC.

This clone occurred a few times. V usage is TRBV7-9 and J usage is TRBJ1-2; TRBD1 matches at 7 bases. With V trimmed by 5 bases and J by 10 bases, 16 bases remained unmatched. This CDR3 spans 15 amino acids. CDR1 is SEHNR, CDR2 FQNEAQ, per germline (reference sequence). CDR3 protein: CASSAGQPGDSYYTF. The CDR3 coding sequence is TGTGCCAGCAGCGCGGGACAGCCGGGGGATTCGTACTACACCTTC.

This chain connects TRBV28 to TRBJ2-7, with 9 bases matching TRBD1. V was pared by 5 bases and J by 3 bases, with 5 bases of the junction left unmatched. Per germline, CDR1 MDHEN and CDR2 SYDVKM. The CDR3 runs 14 residues. The DNA of the CDR3 is TGTGCCAGCAGTCAATTGACAGGGGGCTACGAGCAGTACTTC. This translates into CASSQLTGGYEQYF. Combining the CDR3 with reference TRBV28 and TRBJ2-7 gives the whole variable domain DVKVTQSSRYLVKRTGEKVFLECVQDMDHENMFWYRQDPGLGLRLIYFSYDVKMKEKGDIPEGYSVSREKKERFSLILESASTNQTSMYLCASSQLTGGYEQYFGPGTRLTVT.

CDR3 bases: TGTGCCAGCTCACCGAACAGGGACGGCTATGGCTACACCTTC. Translation gives CASSPNRDGYGYTF. This sequence joins TRBV18 and TRBJ1-2; tentatively, D is TRBD1 (6 bases). The CDR3 loop spans 14 amino acids. Looked up from germline, CDR1 is KGHSH and CDR2 is LQKENI. V lost 3 bases to trimming and J lost 4 bases, with 12 bases between them.